The entry below gives a single T cell receptor beta chain sequence along with its context. This record comes from a study of cytomegalovirus exposure and HLA in healthy donors. With 60 Vbeta and 13 Jbeta primers, the PCR was carried out. Here immunoSEQ multiplex PCR was the method, and the copy in TCRdb shows in-frame clones only, minus some. This sample carries roughly 120,000 clones, 70% to 85% of them seen once, and the ten largest clones take nearly 2.5%. Donors counted as nominally healthy when sampled, yet unrecorded immune exposures were likely. Germline V CDR1 and CDR2: SGHTA, FQGNSA. With 5 bases clipped from V and 8 bases from J, the junction kept 7 bases outside the gene matches. The CDR3 covers 14 residues.

This chain connects TRBV7-2 to TRBJ2-1, with 9 bases that match TRBD1. The material sequenced was PBMCs. The TCR comes from a woman younger than 30 in good health and CMV-seronegative. The CDR3 DNA reads TGTGCCAGCAGCCGGGACAGGGCGAGGGATGAGCAGTTCTTC. Protein sequence: CASSRDRARDEQFF. Based on the CDR3 plus reference TRBV7-2 and TRBJ2-1, the full variable domain is GAGVSQSPSNKVTEKGKDVELRCDPISGHTALYWYRQSLGQGLEFLIYFQGNSAPDKSGLPSDRFSAERTGGSVSTLTIQRTQQEDSAVYLCASSRDRARDEQFFGPGTRLTVL.